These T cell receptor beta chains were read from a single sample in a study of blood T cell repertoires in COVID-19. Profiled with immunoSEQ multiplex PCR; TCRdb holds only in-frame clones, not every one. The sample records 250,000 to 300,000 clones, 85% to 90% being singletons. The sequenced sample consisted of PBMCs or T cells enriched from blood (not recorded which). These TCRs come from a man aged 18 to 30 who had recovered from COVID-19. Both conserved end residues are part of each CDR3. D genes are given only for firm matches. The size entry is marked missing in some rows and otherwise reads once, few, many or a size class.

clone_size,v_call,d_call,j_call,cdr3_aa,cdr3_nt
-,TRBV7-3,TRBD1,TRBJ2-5,CASSLGLGQGRETQYF,TGTGCCAGCAGCTTAGGGTTGGGACAGGGGAGAGAGACCCAGTACTTC
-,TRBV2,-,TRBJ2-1,CATTQDTYNEQFF,TGTGCAACCACGCAGGATACCTACAATGAGCAGTTCTTC
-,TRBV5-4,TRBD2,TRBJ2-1,CASSLIGGLAGYNEQFF,TGTGCCAGCAGCCTGATTGGGGGACTAGCGGGTTACAATGAGCAGTTCTTC
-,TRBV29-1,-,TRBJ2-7,CSVLLQSYEQYF,TGCAGCGTTCTCTTACAGAGTTACGAGCAGTACTTC
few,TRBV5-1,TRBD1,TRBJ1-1,CASSWTGANTEAFF,TGCGCCAGCAGCTGGACAGGGGCAAACACTGAAGCTTTCTTT
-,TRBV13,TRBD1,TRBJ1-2,CASSLATGIYGYTF,TGTGCCAGCAGCTTAGCGACAGGGATCTATGGCTACACCTTC
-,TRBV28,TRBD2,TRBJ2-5,CASSHESGRGVETQYF,TGTGCCAGCAGTCATGAAAGCGGGAGGGGAGTGGAGACCCAGTACTTC
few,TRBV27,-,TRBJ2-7,CASSWTASSYEQYF,TGTGCCAGCAGTTGGACAGCCAGCTCCTACGAGCAGTACTTC
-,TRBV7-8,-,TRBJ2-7,CASSPRHKGKYEQYF,TGTGCCAGCAGCCCGCGACATAAGGGGAAGTACGAGCAGTACTTC
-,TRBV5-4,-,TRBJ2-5,CASSPGGGGTTETQYF,TGTGCCAGCAGCCCCGGAGGAGGAGGGACCACGGAGACCCAGTACTTC
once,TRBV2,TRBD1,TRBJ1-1,CASTGNRGQVSPEAFF,TGTGCCAGCACCGGCAACCGCGGACAGGTGAGTCCTGAAGCTTTCTTT
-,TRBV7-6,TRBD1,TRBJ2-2,CASSAGQGNTGELFF,TGTGCCAGCAGCGCGGGACAGGGAAACACCGGGGAGCTGTTTTTT
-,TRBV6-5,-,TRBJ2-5,CASSYVGRITETQYF,TGTGCCAGCAGTTACGTGGGCCGAATCACCGAGACCCAGTACTTC
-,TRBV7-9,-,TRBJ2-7,CASSSPLSREQYF,TGTGCCAGCAGCTCCCCCTTGAGTCGCGAGCAGTACTTC
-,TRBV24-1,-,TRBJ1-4,CALSWGRSTNEKLFF,TGTGCCCTCTCTTGGGGCAGGTCTACTAATGAAAAACTGTTTTTT
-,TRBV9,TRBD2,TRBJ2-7,CASSLGGTTPYEQYF,TGTGCCAGCAGCCTCGGAGGGACTACGCCCTACGAGCAGTACTTC
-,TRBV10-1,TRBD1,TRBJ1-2,CASSETRDRQIRYTF,TGCGCCAGCAGTGAGACCCGGGACAGACAAATTCGCTACACCTTC
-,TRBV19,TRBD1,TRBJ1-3,CASSTLQGLGNTIYF,TGTGCCAGTAGTACCCTACAGGGGCTGGGAAACACCATATATTTT
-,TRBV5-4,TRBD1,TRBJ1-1,CASTPTGGGTEAFF,TGTGCCAGCACGCCGACAGGGGGTGGCACTGAAGCTTTCTTT
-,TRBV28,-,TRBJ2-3,CASSSQGHTQYF,TGTGCCAGCAGTTCCCAGGGCCATACGCAGTATTTT
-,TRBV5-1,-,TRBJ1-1,CASSFTGGDTEAFF,TGCGCCAGCAGCTTCACCGGGGGTGACACTGAAGCTTTCTTT
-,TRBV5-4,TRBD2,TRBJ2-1,CASSPGGAGSNEQFF,TGTGCCAGCAGCCCGGGCGGAGCGGGGTCCAATGAGCAGTTCTTC
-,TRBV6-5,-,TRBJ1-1,CASSYSFGGQGTEAFF,TGTGCCAGCAGTTACTCCTTCGGGGGGCAGGGGACTGAAGCTTTCTTT
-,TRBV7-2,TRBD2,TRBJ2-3,CASSLYYGGTDTQYF,TGTGCCAGCAGCTTATACTACGGGGGGACAGATACGCAGTATTTT